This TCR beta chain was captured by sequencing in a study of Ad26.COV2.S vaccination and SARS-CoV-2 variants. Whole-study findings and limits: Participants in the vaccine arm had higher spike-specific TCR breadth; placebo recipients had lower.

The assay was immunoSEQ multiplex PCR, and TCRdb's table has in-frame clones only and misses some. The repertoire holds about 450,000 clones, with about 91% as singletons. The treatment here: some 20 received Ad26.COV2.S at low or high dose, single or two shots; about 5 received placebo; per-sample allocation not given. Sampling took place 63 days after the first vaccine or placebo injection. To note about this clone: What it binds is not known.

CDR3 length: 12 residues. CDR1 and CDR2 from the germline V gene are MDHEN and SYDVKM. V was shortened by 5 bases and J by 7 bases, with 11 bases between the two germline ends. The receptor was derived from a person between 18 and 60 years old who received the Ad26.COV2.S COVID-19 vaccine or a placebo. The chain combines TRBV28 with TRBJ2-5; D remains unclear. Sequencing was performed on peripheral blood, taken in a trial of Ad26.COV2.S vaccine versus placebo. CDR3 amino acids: CASSPTMGTQYF. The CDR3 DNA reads TGTGCCAGCAGTCCAACGATGGGGACCCAGTACTTC. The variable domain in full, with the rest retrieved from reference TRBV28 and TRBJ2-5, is DVKVTQSSRYLVKRTGEKVFLECVQDMDHENMFWYRQDPGLGLRLIYFSYDVKMKEKGDIPEGYSVSREKKERFSLILESASTNQTSMYLCASSPTMGTQYFGPGTRLLVL.